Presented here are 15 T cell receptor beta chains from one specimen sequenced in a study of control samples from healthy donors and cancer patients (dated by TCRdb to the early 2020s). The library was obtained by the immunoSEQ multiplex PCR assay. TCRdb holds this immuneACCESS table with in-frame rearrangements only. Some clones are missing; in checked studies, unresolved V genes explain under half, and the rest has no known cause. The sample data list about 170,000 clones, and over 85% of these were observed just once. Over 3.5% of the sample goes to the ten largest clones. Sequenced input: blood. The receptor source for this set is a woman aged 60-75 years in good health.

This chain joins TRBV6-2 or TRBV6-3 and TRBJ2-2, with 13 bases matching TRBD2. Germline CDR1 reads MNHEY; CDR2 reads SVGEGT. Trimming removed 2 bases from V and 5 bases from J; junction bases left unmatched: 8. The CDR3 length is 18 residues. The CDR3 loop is CASSYVGTSGVQTGELFF. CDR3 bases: TGTGCCAGCAGTTACGTAGGGACTAGCGGGGTTCAGACCGGGGAGCTGTTTTTT.

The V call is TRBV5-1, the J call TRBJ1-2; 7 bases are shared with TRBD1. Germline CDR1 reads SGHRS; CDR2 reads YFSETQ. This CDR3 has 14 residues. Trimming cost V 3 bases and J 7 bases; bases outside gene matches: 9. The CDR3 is CASSSQADRSGYTF. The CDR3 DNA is TGCGCCAGCAGCTCCCAAGCGGACAGGAGTGGCTACACCTTC.

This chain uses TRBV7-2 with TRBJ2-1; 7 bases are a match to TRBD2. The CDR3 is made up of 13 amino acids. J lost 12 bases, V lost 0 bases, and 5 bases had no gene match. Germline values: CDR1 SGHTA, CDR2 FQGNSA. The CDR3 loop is CASSLAGTGGQFF. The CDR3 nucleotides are TGTGCCAGCAGCTTAGCGGGAACGGGGGGGCAGTTCTTC.

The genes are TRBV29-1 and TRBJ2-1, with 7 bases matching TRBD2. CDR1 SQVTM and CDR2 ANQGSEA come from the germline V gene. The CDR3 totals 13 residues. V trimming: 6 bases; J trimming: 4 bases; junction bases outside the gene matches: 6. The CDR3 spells CSVLRAGYNEQFF. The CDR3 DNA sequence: TGCAGCGTCCTTAGAGCGGGGTACAATGAGCAGTTCTTC.

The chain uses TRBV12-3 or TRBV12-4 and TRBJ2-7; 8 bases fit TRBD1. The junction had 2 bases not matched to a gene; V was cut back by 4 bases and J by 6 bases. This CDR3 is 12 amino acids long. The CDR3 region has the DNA TGTGCCAGCAGTTGGGGACAGGTCGAGCAGTACTTC. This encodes CASSWGQVEQYF.

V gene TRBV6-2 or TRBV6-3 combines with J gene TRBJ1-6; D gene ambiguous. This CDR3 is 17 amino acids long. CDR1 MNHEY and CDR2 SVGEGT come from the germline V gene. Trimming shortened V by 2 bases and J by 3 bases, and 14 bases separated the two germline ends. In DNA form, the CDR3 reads TGTGCCAGCAGTTACCCCCCATTCGGTGGCTATAATTCACCCCTCCACTTT. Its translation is CASSYPPFGGYNSPLHF.

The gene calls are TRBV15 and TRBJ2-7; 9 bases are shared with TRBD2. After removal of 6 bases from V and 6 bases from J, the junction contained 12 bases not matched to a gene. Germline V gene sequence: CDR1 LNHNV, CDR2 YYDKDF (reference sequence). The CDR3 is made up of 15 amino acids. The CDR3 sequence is CATSLAGRNLGEQYF. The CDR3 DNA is TGTGCCACCAGTCTAGCGGGGAGGAATTTGGGCGAGCAGTACTTC.

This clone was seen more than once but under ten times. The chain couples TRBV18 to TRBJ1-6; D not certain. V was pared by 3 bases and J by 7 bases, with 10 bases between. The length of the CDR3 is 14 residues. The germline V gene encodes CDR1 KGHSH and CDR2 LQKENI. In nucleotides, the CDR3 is TGTGCCAGCTCACCCTCCCCAGAGAATTCACCCCTCCACTTT. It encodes CASSPSPENSPLHF.

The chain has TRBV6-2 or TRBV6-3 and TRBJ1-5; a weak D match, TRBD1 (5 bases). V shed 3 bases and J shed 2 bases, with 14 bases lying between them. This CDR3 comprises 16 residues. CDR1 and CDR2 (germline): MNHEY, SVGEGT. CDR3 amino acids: CASSYFGRGGNQPQHF. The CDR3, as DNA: TGTGCCAGCAGTTATTTCGGTCGGGGGGGCAATCAGCCCCAGCATTTT.

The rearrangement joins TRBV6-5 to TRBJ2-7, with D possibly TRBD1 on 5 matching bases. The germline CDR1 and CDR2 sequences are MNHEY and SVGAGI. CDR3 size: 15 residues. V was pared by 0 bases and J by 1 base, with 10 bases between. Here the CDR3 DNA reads TGTGCCAGCAGTTACTCCATAGGACATTCCTACGAGCAGTACTTC. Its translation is CASSYSIGHSYEQYF.

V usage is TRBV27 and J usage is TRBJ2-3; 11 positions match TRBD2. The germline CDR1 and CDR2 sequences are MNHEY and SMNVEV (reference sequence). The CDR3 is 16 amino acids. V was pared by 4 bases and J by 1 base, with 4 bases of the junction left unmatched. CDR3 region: CASSSIAGGGTDTQYF. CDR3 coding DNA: TGTGCCAGCAGTTCAATAGCGGGGGGGGGCACAGATACGCAGTATTTT.

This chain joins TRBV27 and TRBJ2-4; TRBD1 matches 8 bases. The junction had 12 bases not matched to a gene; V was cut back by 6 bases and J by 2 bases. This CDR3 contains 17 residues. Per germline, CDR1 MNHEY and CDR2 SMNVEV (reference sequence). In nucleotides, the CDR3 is TGTGCCAGCAGCCTCCTTCGAGACAGGGGAACCAAAAACATTCAGTACTTC. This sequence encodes CASSLLRDRGTKNIQYF.

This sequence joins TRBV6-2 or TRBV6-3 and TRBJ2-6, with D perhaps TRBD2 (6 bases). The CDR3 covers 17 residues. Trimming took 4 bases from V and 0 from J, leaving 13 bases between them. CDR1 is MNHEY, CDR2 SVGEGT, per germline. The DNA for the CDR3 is TGTGCCAGCAGTTTCGGGGGAGCTCGCTCTGGGGCCAACGTCCTGACTTTC. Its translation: CASSFGGARSGANVLTF.

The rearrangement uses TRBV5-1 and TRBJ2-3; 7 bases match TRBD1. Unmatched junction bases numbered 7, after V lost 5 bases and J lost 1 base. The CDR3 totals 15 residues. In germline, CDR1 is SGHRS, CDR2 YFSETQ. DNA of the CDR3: TGCGCCAGCAGGTCGGGACAGCCTGGCACAGATACGCAGTATTTT. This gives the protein CASRSGQPGTDTQYF.

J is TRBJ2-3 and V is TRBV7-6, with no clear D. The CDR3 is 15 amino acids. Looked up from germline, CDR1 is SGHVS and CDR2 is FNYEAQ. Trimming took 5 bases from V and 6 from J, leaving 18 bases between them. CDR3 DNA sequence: TGTGCCAGCAGCCCCCGCCCAGGTTCATGGGATACGCAGTATTTT. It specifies CASSPRPGSWDTQYF.